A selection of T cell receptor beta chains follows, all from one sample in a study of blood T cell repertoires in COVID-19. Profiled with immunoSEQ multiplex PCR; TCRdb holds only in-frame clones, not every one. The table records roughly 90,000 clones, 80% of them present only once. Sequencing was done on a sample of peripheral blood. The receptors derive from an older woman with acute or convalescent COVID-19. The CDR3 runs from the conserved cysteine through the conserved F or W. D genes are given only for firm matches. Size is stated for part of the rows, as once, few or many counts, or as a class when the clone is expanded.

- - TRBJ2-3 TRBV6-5 CASSLTGDTDTQYF TGTGCCAGCAGTCTTACAGGAGACACAGATACGCAGTATTTT
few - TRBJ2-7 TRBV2 CASSDQAWVYEQYF TGTGCCAGCAGTGATCAAGCGTGGGTCTACGAGCAGTACTTC
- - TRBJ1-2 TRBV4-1 CASSQESLSNYGYTF TGCGCCAGCAGCCAAGAGTCCCTTAGTAACTATGGCTACACCTTC
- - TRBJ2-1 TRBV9 CASSVAGVSYNEQFF TGTGCCAGCAGCGTAGCAGGGGTCTCCTACAATGAGCAGTTCTTC
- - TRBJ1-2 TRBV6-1 CASSEMGRVNYGYTF TGTGCCAGCAGTGAAATGGGCAGGGTAAACTATGGCTACACCTTC
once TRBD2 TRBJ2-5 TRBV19 CASSLVAGGPGTQYF TGTGCCAGTAGCCTAGTAGCGGGAGGGCCGGGGACCCAGTACTTC
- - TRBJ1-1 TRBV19 CSVSAGGRNMNTEAFF TGTAGTGTATCCGCGGGAGGCAGAAACATGAACACTGAAGCTTTCTTT
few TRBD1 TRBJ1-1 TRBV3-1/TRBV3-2 CASSQLRGMNTEAFF TGTGCCAGCAGCCAACTCAGGGGGATGAACACTGAAGCTTTCTTT
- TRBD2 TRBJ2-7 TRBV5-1 CASSLVGGGNEQYF TGCGCCAGCAGCTTGGTTGGCGGGGGTAACGAGCAGTACTTC
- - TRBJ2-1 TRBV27 CASSLRAGSGNEQFF TGTGCCAGCAGTTTACGGGCGGGATCGGGGAATGAGCAGTTCTTC
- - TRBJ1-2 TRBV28 CASSSSSSYGYTF TGTGCCAGCAGTTCCTCGAGTTCCTATGGCTACACCTTC
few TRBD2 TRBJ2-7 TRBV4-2 CASSHSGSLYEQYF TGTGCCAGCAGCCATAGCGGGAGCCTCTACGAGCAGTACTTC
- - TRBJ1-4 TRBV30 CAWNGKGEEEKLFF TGTGCCTGGAACGGCAAAGGGGAGGAGGAAAAACTGTTTTTT
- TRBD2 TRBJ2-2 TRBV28 CASSSPAGLAGVNTGELFF TGTGCCAGCAGTTCCCCCGCGGGACTAGCGGGGGTAAACACCGGGGAGCTGTTTTTT
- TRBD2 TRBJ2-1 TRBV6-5 CASSWTSGGANEQFF TGTGCCAGCAGCTGGACTAGCGGGGGGGCGAATGAGCAGTTCTTC
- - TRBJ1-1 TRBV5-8 CASSHGRPGAEAFF TGTGCCAGCAGCCACGGACGGCCGGGGGCTGAAGCTTTCTTT
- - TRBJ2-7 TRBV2 CASSEGPSYEQYF TGTGCCAGCAGTGAGGGCCCCTCCTACGAGCAGTACTTC
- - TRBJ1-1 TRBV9 CASSGTGTTNTEAFF TGTGCCAGCAGCGGGACCGGGACAACAAACACTGAAGCTTTCTTT